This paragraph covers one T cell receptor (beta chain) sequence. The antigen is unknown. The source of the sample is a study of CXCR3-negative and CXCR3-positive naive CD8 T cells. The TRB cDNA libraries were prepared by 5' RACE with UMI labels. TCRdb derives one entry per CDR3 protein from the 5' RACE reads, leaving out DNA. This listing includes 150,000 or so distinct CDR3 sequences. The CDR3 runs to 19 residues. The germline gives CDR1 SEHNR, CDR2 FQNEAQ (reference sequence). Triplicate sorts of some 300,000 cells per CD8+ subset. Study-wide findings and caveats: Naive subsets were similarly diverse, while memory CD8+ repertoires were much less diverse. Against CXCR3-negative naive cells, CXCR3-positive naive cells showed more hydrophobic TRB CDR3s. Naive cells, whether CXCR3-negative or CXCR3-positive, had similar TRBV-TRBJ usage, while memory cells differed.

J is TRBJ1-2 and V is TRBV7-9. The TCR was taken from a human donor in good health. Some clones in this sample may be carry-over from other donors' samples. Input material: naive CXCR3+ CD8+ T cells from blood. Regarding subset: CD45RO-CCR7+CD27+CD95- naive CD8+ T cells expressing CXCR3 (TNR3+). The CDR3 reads CASSVAARIRLGANYGYTF.